Below, 7 T cell receptor beta chains from the same sample are listed, as sequenced in a study of molecular identifiers for immune sequencing clone quantification. TCRdb re-derived calls from the PCR reads in MiXCR, one entry per CDR3 protein. This sample yields some 65,000 distinct CDR3 sequences, of which about 18% are seen a single time; 1.5% to 1.8% belongs to the top ten. The sequencing input was naive CD8+ T cells from blood, with Jurkat cell RNA spiked in. As for subset: FACS-sorted CD8+CD4-CCR7+CD45RA+ naive T cells. These receptors were collected from a human donor in good health. Some libraries in this study had Jurkat cell RNA spiked in.

This chain connects TRBV4-2 to TRBJ2-7; D unresolved. Trimming removed 2 bases from V and 6 bases from J, with 17 bases in between. CDR1 and CDR2 from the germline V gene are LGHNA and YNFKEQ. CDR3 length: 15 residues. CDR3 coding DNA: TGTGCCAGCAGCCAAAAGGACGGTGGGTTCAGCGAGCAGTACTTC. As protein: CASSQKDGGFSEQYF.

This clonotype was detected many times. The chain carries TRBV28 and TRBJ2-5; D remains unclear. In germline, CDR1 is MDHEN, CDR2 SYDVKM. The CDR3 is 15 amino acids. Trimming took 4 bases from V and 2 from J, leaving 14 bases between them. The CDR3 sequence: CASSSPLGSQETQYF. CDR3 in DNA: TGTGCCAGCAGTTCCCCGTTAGGAAGTCAAGAGACCCAGTACTTC.

This clonotype was found many times. The V call is TRBV9, the J call TRBJ2-3; D is undetermined. This CDR3 spans 13 amino acids. Trimming pared 0 bases from V and 6 bases from J, leaving 8 bases between. CDR1 is SGDLS, CDR2 YYNGEE, per germline. The CDR3 bases are TGTGCCAGCAGCGTAGAGTTGCGGGATACGCAGTATTTT. Protein: CASSVELRDTQYF.

A note on this clonotype: One end of the junction fails to match germline, which may point to a read error. The chain links TRBV11-2 to TRBJ2-7; 9 nucleotides line up with TRBD2. The CDR3 totals 15 residues. Germline V gene sequence: CDR1 SGHAT, CDR2 FQNNGV. The CDR3 region has the DNA TGCGCCAGCAGCTTCGGGGCTAGCGGGACCTACGAGCAGTACTTC. The encoded protein is CASSFGASGTYEQYF. The full variable domain, with the rest looked up from reference TRBV11-2 and TRBJ2-7, is EAGVAQSPRYKIIEKRQSVAFWCNPISGHATLYWYQQILGQGPKLLIQFQNNGVVDDSQLPKDRFSAERLKGVDSTLKIQPAKLEDSAVYLCASSFGASGTYEQYFGPGTRLTVT.

This clonotype was picked up many times. The J gene is TRBJ2-3, the V gene TRBV20-1; D not certain. The CDR3 is 15 residues long. Germline V CDR1 and CDR2: DFQATT, SNEGSKA (reference sequence). Trimming stripped 2 bases from V and 6 bases from J, with 18 bases between. The CDR3 DNA sequence: TGCAGTGCTAGACTCCCCTTCAGTCCGAGGGATACGCAGTATTTT. This gives the protein CSARLPFSPRDTQYF.

This clonotype occurred many times. The CDR3 region is CASSQGSSGEKLFF. In DNA form, the CDR3 reads TGTGCCAGCAGCCAGGGATCCTCGGGTGAAAAACTGTTTTTT. V is TRBV7-9 and J is TRBJ1-4; D perhaps matches TRBD1 (5 bases). Trimming stripped 5 bases from V and 7 bases from J, with 14 bases between. CDR1 is SEHNR, CDR2 FQNEAQ, per germline (reference sequence). The CDR3 has 14 amino acids.

This clonotype was seen repeatedly, ten times or more. The genes are TRBV6-1 and TRBJ2-5; 7 bases are a match to TRBD1. Germline assignment: CDR1 MNHNS and CDR2 SASEGT. V lost 2 bases, J lost 4 bases, and 10 bases stayed unmatched. This CDR3 region has 16 residues. CDR3 DNA sequence: TGTGCCAGCAGTGAAATGGAGCAGGGGGAGATAGAGACCCAGTACTTC. It is translated as CASSEMEQGEIETQYF.